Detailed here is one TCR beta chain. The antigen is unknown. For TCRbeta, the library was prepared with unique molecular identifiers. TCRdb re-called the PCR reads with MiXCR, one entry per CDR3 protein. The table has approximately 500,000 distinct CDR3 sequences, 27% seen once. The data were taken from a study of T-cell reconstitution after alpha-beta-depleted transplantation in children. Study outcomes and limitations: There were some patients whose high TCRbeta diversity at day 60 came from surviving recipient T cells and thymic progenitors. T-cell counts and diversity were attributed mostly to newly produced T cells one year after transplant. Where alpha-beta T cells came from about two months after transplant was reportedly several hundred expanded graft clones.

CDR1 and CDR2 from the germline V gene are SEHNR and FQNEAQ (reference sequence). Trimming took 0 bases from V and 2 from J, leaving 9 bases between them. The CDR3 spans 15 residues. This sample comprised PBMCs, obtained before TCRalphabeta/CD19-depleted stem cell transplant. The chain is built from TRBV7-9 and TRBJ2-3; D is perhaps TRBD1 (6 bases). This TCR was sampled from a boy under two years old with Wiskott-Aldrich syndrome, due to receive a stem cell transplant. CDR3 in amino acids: CASSLAGALTDTQYF. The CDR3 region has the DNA TGTGCCAGCAGCTTAGCGGGGGCCCTCACAGATACGCAGTATTTT.